These 7 T cell receptor beta chains were all obtained from the same sample, sequenced in a study of pediatric ulcerative colitis. Produced via immunoSEQ multiplex PCR; TCRdb's table is partial and in-frame only. This sample carries 55,000 to 80,000 clones, 75% to 85% of them seen once, and the ten largest clones take around 5.2%. Material: blood. These TCRs come from a boy aged 5-17 years with moderate ulcerative colitis.

This clone was counted once. The chain combines TRBV18 with TRBJ1-5; TRBD1 might be the D (5 bases). The germline V and J ends were trimmed by 0 bases and 6 bases, with 9 bases remaining between them. CDR1 is KGHSH, CDR2 LQKENI, per germline. The CDR3 covers 14 residues. Written as DNA, the CDR3 is TGTGCCAGCTCACCACCGACAGTAGGTCAGCCCCAGCATTTT. Residues: CASSPPTVGQPQHF.

This chain links TRBV5-1 with TRBJ1-3, with D maybe TRBD1 (6 bases). CDR3 length equals 15 residues. Per the germline V gene, CDR1 is SGHRS and CDR2 is YFSETQ. Trimming took 4 bases from V and 0 from J, leaving 11 bases between them. The CDR3 DNA reads TGCGCCAGCAGCCCGGGACATAGCTCTGGAAACACCATATATTTT. Translating it yields CASSPGHSSGNTIYF.

The V call is TRBV27, the J call TRBJ1-2; no definite D call. CDR1 and CDR2 from the germline V gene are MNHEY and SMNVEV (reference sequence). This CDR3 contains 13 residues. The V end lost 0 bases, the J end lost 6 bases, and 8 bases lay between the germline ends. The CDR3: CASSLSYLNGYTF. The CDR3 coding sequence is TGTGCCAGCAGTTTATCGTATTTGAATGGCTACACCTTC.

This clone turned up a few times. The chain is built from TRBV27 and TRBJ2-7, with D possibly called TRBD1 or TRBD2 (6 bases each). The CDR3 sequence is 15 residues long. Trimming shortened V by 2 bases and J by 0 bases, and 11 bases separated the two germline ends. Looked up from germline, CDR1 is MNHEY and CDR2 is SMNVEV (reference sequence). The CDR3 nucleotides read TGTGCCAGCAGTTTACGGCGGGACACCTCCTACGAGCAGTACTTC. Protein: CASSLRRDTSYEQYF.

The chain's CDR3 is CASSLPGQGRTGELFF. CDR3 sequence (DNA): TGTGCCAGCAGCTTACCCGGGCAGGGAAGGACCGGGGAGCTGTTTTTT. The chain couples TRBV11-2 to TRBJ2-2; a weak D match, TRBD1 (5 bases). In germline, CDR1 is SGHAT, CDR2 FQNNGV. Trimming pared 2 bases from V and 5 bases from J, leaving 15 bases between. The CDR3 covers 16 residues.

This clone was seen just once. This rearrangement joins TRBV29-1 to TRBJ1-5; a possible D gene is TRBD1 (6 bases). V was shortened by 5 bases and J by 1 base, with 9 bases between the two germline ends. CDR3 length: 13 amino acids. Germline loops: CDR1 SQVTM, CDR2 ANQGSEA. The CDR3 is CSVLTGSNQPQHF. CDR3 in DNA: TGCAGCGTTTTAACAGGGAGCAATCAGCCCCAGCATTTT.

This clone has only one observation. The chain joins TRBV9 to TRBJ2-1, with unresolved D. The V end lost 3 bases, the J end lost 0 bases, and 7 bases lay between the germline ends. Germline V CDR1 and CDR2: SGDLS, YYNGEE. The CDR3 sequence is 14 residues long. In DNA, the CDR3 is TGTGCCAGCAGCGCCCAGAGCTCCTACAATGAGCAGTTCTTC. Translation gives CASSAQSSYNEQFF. The entire variable domain, with the rest obtained from reference TRBV9 and TRBJ2-1, is as follows: DSGVTQTPKHLITATGQRVTLRCSPRSGDLSVYWYQQSLDQGLQFLIQYYNGEERAKGNILERFSAQQFPDLHSELNLSSLELGDSALYFCASSAQSSYNEQFFGPGTRLTVL.